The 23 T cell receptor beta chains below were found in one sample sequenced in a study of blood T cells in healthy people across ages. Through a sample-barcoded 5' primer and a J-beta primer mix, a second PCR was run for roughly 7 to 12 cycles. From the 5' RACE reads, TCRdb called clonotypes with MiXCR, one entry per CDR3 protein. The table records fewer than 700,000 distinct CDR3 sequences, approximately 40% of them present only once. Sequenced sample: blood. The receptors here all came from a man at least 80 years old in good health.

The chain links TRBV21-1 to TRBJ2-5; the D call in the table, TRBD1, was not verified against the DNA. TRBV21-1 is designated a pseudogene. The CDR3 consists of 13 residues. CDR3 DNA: TGTGCCACCGCCGGGGCGGGGGAGAAGACCCAGTACTTC. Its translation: CATAGAGEKTQYF.

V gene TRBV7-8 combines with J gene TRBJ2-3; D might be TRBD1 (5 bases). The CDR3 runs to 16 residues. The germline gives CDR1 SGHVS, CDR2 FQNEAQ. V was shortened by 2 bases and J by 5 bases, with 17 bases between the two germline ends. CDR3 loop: CASSLPVGLGQDTQYF. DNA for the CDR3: TGTGCCAGCAGCTTACCCGTGGGGCTAGGGCAAGATACGCAGTATTTT.

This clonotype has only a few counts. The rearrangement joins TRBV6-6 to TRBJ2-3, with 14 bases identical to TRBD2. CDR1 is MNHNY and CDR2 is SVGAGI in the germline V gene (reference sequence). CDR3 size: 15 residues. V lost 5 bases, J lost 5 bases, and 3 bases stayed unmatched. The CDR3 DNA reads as TGTGCCAGCAGTCCGACTAGCGGGGGGGGAGATACGCAGTATTTT. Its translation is CASSPTSGGGDTQYF.

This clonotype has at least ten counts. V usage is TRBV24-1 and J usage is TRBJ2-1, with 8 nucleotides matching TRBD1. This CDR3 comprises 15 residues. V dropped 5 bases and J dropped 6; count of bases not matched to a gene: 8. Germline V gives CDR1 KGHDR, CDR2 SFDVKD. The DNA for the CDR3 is TGTGCCACCAGTGGAGACAGGGGCGCGGGCAATGAGCAGTTCTTC. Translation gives CATSGDRGAGNEQFF.

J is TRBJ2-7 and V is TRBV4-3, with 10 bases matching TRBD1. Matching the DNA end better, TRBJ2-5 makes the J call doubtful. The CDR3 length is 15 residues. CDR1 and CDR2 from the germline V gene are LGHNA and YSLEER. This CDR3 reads CASSHSTGGQETQYF. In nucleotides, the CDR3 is TGCGCCAGCAGCCACTCGACAGGGGGCCAGGAGACCCAGTACTTC.

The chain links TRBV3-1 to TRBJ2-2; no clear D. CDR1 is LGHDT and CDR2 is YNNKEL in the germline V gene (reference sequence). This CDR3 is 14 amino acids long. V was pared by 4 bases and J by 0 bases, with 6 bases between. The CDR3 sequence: CASSPRSNTGELFF. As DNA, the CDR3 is TGTGCCAGCAGCCCAAGATCGAACACCGGGGAGCTGTTTTTT.

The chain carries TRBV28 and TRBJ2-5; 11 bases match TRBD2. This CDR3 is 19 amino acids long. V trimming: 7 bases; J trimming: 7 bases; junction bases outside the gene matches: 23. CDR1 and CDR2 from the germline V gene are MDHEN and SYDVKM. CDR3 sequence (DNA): TGTGCCAGCACCGACTTGGCAGGTAGCGGGAGGGTTTCGGAGGTGACCCAGTACTTC. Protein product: CASTDLAGSGRVSEVTQYF.

The CDR3 DNA reads TGTGCCAGCAGCTCGACTAGCGGGGACGGGTTTGAGACCCAGTACTTC. Its protein is CASSSTSGDGFETQYF. The chain carries TRBV7-8 and TRBJ2-5, with 11 bases lining up with TRBD2. V was clipped by 4 bases and J by 5 bases; unmatched bases: 9. Per germline, CDR1 SGHVS and CDR2 FQNEAQ. The CDR3 runs 16 residues. Based on the CDR3 plus reference TRBV7-8 and TRBJ2-5, the full variable domain is GAGVSQSPRYKVAKRGQDVALRCDPISGHVSLFWYQQALGQGPEFLTYFQNEAQLDKSGLPSDRFFAERPEGSVSTLKIQRTQQEDSAVYLCASSSTSGDGFETQYFGPGTRLLVL.

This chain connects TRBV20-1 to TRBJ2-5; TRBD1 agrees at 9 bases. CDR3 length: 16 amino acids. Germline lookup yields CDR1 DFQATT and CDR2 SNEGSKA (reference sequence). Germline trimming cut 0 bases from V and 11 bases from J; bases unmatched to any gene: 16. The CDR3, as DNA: TGCAGTGCTAGAGATCGAGGGACAGGGCATGACAATGAGCAGTACTTC. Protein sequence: CSARDRGTGHDNEQYF.

The CDR3 sequence: CASSQAHSSGNTIYF. CDR3 DNA sequence: TGTGCCAGCAGCCAAGCTCACAGCTCTGGAAACACCATATATTTT. This rearrangement joins TRBV4-2 to TRBJ1-3; D unresolved. Germline V lookup: CDR1 LGHNA, CDR2 YNFKEQ. Between the trimmed V and J ends, which lost 1 base and 0 bases, there was a span of 7 bases. This CDR3 is built from 15 residues.

The DNA of the CDR3 is TGTGCCAGCAATCGGGACTCGGGGGTAGATACGCAGTATTTT. This sequence encodes CASNRDSGVDTQYF. J is TRBJ2-3 and V is TRBV6-1; D possibly corresponds to TRBD2 (6 bases). The ends were cut back, 7 bases at V and 5 bases at J, with 16 bases in the middle. CDR1 and CDR2 (germline): MNHNS, SASEGT. CDR3 length equals 14 residues.

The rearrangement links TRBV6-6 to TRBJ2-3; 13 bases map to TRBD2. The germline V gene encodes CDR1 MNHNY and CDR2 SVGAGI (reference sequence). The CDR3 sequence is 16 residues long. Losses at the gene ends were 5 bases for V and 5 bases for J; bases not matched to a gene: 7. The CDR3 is CASSPGTSGVLDTQYF. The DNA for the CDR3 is TGTGCCAGCAGTCCTGGGACTAGCGGGGTCCTAGATACGCAGTATTTT.

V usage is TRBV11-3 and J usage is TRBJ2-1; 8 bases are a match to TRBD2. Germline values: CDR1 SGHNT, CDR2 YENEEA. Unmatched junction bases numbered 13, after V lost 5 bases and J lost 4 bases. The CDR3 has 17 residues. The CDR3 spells CASSPDPSGGPYNEQFF. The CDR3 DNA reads TGTGCCAGCAGCCCCGATCCAAGCGGGGGACCGTACAATGAGCAGTTCTTC. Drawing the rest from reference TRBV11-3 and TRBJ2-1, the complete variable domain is EAGVVQSPRYKIIEKKQPVAFWCNPISGHNTLYWYLQNLGQGPELLIRYENEEAVDDSQLPKDRFSAERLKGVDSTLKIQPAELGDSAVYLCASSPDPSGGPYNEQFFGPGTRLTVL.

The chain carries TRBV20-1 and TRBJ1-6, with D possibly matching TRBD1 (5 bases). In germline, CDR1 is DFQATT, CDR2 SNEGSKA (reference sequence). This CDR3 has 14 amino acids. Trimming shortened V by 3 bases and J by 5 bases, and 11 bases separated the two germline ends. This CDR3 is CSASLTDHNSPLHF. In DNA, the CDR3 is TGCAGTGCTAGTTTGACAGATCATAATTCACCCCTCCACTTT.

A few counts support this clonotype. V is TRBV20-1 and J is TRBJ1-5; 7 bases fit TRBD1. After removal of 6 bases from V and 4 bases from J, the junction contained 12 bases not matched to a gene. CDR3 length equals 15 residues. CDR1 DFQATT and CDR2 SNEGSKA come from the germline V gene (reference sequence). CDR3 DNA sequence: TGCAGTGCCCCGCGGGAAGGGGGCCTAAATCAGCCCCAGCATTTT. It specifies CSAPREGGLNQPQHF.

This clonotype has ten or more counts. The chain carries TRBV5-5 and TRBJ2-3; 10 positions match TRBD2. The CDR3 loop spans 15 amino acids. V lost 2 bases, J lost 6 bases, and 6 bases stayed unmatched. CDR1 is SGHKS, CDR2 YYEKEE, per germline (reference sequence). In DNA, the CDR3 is TGTGCCAGCAGCTTCCGCGTAGCGGGAGGCGATACGCAGTATTTT. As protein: CASSFRVAGGDTQYF.

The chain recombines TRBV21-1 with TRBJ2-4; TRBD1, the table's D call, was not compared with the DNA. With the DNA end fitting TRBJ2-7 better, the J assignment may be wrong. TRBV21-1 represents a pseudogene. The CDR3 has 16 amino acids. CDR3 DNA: TGTGCCAGCAGCAACAGGGGGCGGAACAGTGCTGCCGAGCAGTACTTC. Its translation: CASSNRGRNSAAEQYF.

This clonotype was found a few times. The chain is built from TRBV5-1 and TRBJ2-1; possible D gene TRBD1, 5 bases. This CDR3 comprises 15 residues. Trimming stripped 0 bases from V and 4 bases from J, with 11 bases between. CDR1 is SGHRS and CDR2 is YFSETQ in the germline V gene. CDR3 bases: TGCGCCAGCAGCTTGGATATCGCAGGGTACAATGAGCAGTTCTTC. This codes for CASSLDIAGYNEQFF.

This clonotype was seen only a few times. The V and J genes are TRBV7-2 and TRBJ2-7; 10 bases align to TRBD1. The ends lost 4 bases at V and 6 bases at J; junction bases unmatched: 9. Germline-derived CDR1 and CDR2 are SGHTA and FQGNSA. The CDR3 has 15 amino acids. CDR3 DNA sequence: TGTGCCAGCAGCTCAAGAGCCGACAGGGGGCCCGAGCAGTACTTC. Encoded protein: CASSSRADRGPEQYF.

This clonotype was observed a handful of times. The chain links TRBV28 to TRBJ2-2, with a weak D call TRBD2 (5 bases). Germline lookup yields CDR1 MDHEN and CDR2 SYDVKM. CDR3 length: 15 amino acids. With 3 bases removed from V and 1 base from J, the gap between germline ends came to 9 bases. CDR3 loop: CASSFGGLNTGELFF. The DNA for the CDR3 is TGTGCCAGCAGTTTCGGCGGGTTGAACACCGGGGAGCTGTTTTTT.

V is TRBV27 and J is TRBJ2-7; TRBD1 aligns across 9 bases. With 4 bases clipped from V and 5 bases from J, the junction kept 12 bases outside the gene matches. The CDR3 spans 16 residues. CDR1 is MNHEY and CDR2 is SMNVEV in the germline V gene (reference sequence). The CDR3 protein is CASSYSRGQGSHEQYF. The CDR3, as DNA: TGTGCCAGCAGTTACTCGAGAGGACAGGGGTCCCACGAGCAGTACTTC.

CDR3 amino acids: CASGAGKRNIQYF. CDR3 nucleotide sequence: TGTGCCAGCGGGGCAGGAAAGAGGAACATTCAGTACTTC. The chain is built from TRBV6-2 or TRBV6-3 and TRBJ2-4; D may be TRBD1 (5 bases). The CDR3 runs 13 residues. V was trimmed by 8 bases and J by 7 bases, leaving 15 bases between them. From germline, CDR1 is MNHEY and CDR2 SVGEGT.

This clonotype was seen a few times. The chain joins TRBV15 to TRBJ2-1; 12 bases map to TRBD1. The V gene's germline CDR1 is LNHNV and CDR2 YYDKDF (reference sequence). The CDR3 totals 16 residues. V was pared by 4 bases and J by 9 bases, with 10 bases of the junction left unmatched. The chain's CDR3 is CATSIAGTGGWIEQFF. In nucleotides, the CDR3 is TGTGCCACCAGCATAGCCGGGACAGGGGGCTGGATTGAGCAGTTCTTC.